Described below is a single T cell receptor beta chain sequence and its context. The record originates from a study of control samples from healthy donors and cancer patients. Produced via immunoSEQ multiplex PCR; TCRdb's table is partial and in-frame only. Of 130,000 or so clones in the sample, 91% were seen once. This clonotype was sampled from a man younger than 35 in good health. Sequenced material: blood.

CDR3 region: CASSPSGTRGGELFF. As DNA, the CDR3 is TGTGCCAGCAGCCCCTCCGGGACTAGGGGTGGGGAGCTGTTTTTT. This rearrangement joins TRBV7-3 to TRBJ2-2, with 8 bases aligning to TRBD2. CDR3 length: 15 residues. Germline CDR1 reads SGHTA; CDR2 reads FQGTGA. Trimming at V came to 5 bases and at J to 8 bases, leaving 10 bases not matched to a gene.